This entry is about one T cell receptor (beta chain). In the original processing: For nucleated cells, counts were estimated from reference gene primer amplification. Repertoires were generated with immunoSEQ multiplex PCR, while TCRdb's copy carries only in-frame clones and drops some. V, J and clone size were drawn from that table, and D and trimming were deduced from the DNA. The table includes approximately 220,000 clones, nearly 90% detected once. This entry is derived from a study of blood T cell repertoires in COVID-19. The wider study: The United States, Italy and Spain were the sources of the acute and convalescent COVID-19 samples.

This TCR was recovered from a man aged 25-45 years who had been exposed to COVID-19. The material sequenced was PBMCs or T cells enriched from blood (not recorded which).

Here the CDR3 DNA reads TGTGCCAGCAACCAGGGACACCAAAGGAACACTGAAGCTTTCTTT. This encodes CASNQGHQRNTEAFF. This chain uses TRBV6-5 with TRBJ1-1, with D possibly TRBD1 on 6 matching bases. Germline V gene lookup returns CDR1 MNHEY and CDR2 SVGAGI. Trimming cost V 7 bases and J 1 base, with 16 bases left between them. The length of the CDR3 is 15 residues.